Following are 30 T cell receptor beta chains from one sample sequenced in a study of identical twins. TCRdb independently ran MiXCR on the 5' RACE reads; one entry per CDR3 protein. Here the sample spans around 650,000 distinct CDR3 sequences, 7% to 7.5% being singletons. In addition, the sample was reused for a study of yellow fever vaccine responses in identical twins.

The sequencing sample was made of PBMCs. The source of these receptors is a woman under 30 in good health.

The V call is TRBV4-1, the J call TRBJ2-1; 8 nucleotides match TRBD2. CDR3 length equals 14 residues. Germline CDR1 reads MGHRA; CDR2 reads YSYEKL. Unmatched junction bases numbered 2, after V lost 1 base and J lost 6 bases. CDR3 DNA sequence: TGCGCCAGCAGCCAAGCGGGAGGGGGCAATGAGCAGTTCTTC. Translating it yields CASSQAGGGNEQFF.

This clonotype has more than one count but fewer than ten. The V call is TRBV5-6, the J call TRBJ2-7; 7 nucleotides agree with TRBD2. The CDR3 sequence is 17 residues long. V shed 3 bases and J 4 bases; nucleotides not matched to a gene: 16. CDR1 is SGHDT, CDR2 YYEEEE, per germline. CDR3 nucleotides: TGTGCCAGCAGCTCCTTTTTCGCGGGAGTTAATAGTTACGAGCAGTACTTC. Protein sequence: CASSSFFAGVNSYEQYF.

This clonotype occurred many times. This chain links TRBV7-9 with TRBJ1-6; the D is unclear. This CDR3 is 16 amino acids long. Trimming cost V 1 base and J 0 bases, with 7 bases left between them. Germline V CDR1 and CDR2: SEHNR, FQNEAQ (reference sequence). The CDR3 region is CASSLGGSSYNSPLHF. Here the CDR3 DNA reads TGTGCCAGCAGCTTAGGGGGAAGCTCCTATAATTCACCCCTCCACTTT. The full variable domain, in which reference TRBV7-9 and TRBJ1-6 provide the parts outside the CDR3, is DTGVSQNPRHKITKRGQNVTFRCDPISEHNRLYWYRQTLGQGPEFLTYFQNEAQLEKSRLLSDRFSAERPKGSFSTLEIQRTEQGDSAMYLCASSLGGSSYNSPLHFGNGTRLTVT.

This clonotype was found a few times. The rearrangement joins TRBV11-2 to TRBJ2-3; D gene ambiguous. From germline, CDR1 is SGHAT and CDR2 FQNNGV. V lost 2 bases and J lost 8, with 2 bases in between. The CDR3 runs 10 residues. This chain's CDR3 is CASSLITQYF. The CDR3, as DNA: TGTGCCAGCAGCTTAATTACGCAGTATTTT.

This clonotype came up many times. This CDR3 reads CASTLAGDTQYF. The CDR3 region has the DNA TGCGCCAGCACCCTGGCGGGAGATACGCAGTATTTT. The chain joins TRBV5-1 to TRBJ2-3, with a possible D match to TRBD2 (5 bases). CDR1 and CDR2 from the germline V gene are SGHRS and YFSETQ. The CDR3 is 12 residues long. V lost 6 bases to trimming and J lost 5 bases, with 10 bases between them.

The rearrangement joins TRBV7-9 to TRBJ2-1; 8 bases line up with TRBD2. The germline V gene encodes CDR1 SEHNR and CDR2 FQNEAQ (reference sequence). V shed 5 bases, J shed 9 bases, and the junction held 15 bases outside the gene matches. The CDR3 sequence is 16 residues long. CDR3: CASSPTPGGLLVEQFF. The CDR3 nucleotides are TGTGCCAGCAGCCCCACCCCGGGGGGGCTTTTAGTTGAGCAGTTCTTC.

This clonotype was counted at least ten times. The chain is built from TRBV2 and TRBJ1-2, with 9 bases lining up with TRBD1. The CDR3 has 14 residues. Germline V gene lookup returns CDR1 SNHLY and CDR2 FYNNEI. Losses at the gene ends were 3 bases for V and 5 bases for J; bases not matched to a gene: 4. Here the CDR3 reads CASSDTGQGYGYTF. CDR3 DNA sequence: TGTGCCAGCAGTGACACAGGACAGGGGTATGGCTACACCTTC.

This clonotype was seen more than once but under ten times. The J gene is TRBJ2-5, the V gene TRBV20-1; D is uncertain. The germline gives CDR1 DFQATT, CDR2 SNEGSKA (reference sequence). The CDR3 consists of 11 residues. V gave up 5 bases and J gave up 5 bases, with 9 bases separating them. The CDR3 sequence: CSALRRETQYF. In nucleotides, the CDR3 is TGCAGTGCTTTACGTCGCGAGACCCAGTACTTC.

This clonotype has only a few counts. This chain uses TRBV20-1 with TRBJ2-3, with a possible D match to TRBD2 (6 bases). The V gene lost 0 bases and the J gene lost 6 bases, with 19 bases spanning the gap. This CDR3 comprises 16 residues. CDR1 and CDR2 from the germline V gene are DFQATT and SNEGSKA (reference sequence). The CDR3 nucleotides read TGCAGTGCTAGAGATCGGCGAAAGGAGGGCCTCGATACGCAGTATTTT. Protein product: CSARDRRKEGLDTQYF.

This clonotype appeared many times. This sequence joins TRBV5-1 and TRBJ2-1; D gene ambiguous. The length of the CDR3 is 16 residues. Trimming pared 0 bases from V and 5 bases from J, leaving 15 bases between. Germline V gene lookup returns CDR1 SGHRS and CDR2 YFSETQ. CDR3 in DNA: TGCGCCAGCAGCTTGGGGACCCTCGTAACCAACAATGAGCAGTTCTTC. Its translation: CASSLGTLVTNNEQFF. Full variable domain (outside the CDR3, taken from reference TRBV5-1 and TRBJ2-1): KAGVTQTPRYLIKTRGQQVTLSCSPISGHRSVSWYQQTPGQGLQFLFEYFSETQRNKGNFPGRFSGRQFSNSRSEMNVSTLELGDSALYLCASSLGTLVTNNEQFFGPGTRLTVL.

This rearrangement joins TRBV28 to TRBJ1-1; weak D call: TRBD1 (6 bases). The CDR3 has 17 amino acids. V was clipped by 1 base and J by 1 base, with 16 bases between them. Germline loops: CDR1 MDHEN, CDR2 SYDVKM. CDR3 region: CASSLSGAGRPNTEAFF. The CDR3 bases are TGTGCCAGCAGTTTATCAGGGGCAGGGAGACCGAACACTGAAGCTTTCTTT.

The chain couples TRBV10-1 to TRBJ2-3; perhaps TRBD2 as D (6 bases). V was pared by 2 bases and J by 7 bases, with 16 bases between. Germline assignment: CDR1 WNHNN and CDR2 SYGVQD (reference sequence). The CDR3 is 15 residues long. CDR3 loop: CASSEPGSSLHTQYF. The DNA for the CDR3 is TGCGCCAGCAGTGAGCCCGGGAGTTCACTCCATACGCAGTATTTT.

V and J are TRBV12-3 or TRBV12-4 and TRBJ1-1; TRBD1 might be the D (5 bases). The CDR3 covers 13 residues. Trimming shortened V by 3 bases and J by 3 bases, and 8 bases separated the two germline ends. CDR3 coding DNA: TGTGCCAGCAGTTTGACAGAGTACACTGAAGCTTTCTTT. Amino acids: CASSLTEYTEAFF.

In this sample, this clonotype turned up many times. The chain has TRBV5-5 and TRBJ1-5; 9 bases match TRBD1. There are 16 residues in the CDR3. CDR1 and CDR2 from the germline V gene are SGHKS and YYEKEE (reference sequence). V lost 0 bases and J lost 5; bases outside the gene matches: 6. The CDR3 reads CASSLERTGADQPQHF. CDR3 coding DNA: TGTGCCAGCAGCTTGGAGAGGACAGGGGCGGATCAGCCCCAGCATTTT.

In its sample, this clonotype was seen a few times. This chain's CDR3 is CASSARQGAWNQPQHF. DNA of the CDR3: TGCGCCAGCAGCGCCAGACAGGGGGCCTGGAATCAGCCCCAGCATTTT. J is TRBJ1-5 and V is TRBV4-1; 10 positions agree with TRBD1. The trim removed 5 bases at V and 4 bases at J, leaving 8 bases unmatched. The CDR3 extends over 16 amino acids. CDR1 and CDR2 from the germline V gene are MGHRA and YSYEKL.

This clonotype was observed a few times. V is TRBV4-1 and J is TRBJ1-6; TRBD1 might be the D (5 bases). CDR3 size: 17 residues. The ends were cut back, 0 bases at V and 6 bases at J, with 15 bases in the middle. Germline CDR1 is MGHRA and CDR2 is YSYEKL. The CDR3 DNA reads TGCGCCAGCAGCCAAGATCAGTCGGGGACGGGTAATTCACCCCTCCACTTT. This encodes CASSQDQSGTGNSPLHF.

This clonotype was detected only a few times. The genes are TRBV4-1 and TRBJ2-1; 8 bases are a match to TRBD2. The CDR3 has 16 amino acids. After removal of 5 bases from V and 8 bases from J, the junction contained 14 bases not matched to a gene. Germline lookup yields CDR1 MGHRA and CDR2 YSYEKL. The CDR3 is CASSGEGGLAFHEQFF. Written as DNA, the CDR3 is TGCGCCAGCAGCGGTGAAGGCGGACTAGCTTTCCATGAGCAGTTCTTC.

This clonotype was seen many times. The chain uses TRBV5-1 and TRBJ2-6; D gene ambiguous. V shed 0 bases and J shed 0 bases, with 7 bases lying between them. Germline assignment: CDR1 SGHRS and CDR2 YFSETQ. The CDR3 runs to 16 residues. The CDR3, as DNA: TGCGCCAGCAGCTTGGCCGGATCCTCTGGGGCCAACGTCCTGACTTTC. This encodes CASSLAGSSGANVLTF.

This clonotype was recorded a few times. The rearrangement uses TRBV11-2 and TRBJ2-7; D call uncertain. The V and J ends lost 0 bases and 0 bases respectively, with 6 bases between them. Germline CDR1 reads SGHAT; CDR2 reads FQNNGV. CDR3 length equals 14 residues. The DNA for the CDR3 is TGTGCCAGCAGCTTAGAGGCTAGCTCCTACGAGCAGTACTTC. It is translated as CASSLEASSYEQYF. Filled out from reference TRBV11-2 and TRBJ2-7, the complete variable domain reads EAGVAQSPRYKIIEKRQSVAFWCNPISGHATLYWYQQILGQGPKLLIQFQNNGVVDDSQLPKDRFSAERLKGVDSTLKIQPAKLEDSAVYLCASSLEASSYEQYFGPGTRLTVT.

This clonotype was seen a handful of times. CDR3 DNA: TGCGCCAGCAGCCAAGAAGTCCTCGGCCTAACTAATCCACCTCAAGAGACCCAGTACTTC. Residues: CASSQEVLGLTNPPQETQYF. The rearrangement links TRBV4-1 to TRBJ2-5; D gene unclear. The CDR3 extends over 20 amino acids. CDR1 is MGHRA and CDR2 is YSYEKL in the germline V gene. V was pared by 0 bases and J by 2 bases, with 25 bases between.

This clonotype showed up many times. The CDR3 sequence: CASSLKRTDTQYF. In nucleotides, the CDR3 is TGTGCCAGCAGCTTAAAACGCACAGATACGCAGTATTTT. The V call is TRBV7-8, the J call TRBJ2-3; no clear D gene. The CDR3 has 13 residues. Trimming cost V 2 bases and J 1 base, with 4 bases left between them. The V gene's germline CDR1 is SGHVS and CDR2 FQNEAQ. Filled out from reference TRBV7-8 and TRBJ2-3, the complete variable domain reads GAGVSQSPRYKVAKRGQDVALRCDPISGHVSLFWYQQALGQGPEFLTYFQNEAQLDKSGLPSDRFFAERPEGSVSTLKIQRTQQEDSAVYLCASSLKRTDTQYFGPGTRLTVL.

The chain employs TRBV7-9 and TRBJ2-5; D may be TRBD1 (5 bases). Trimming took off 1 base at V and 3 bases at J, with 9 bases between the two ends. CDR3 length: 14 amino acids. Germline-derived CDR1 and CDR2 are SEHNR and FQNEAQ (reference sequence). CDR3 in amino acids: CASSLGRAEETQYF. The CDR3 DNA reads TGTGCCAGCAGCTTAGGCAGGGCTGAAGAGACCCAGTACTTC.

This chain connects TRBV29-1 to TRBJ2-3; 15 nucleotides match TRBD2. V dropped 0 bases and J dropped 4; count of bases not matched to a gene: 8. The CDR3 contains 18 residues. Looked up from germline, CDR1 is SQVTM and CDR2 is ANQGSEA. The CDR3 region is CSVEDPIGLAGGADTQYF. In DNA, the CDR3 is TGCAGCGTTGAAGATCCGATCGGACTAGCGGGGGGGGCAGATACGCAGTATTTT.

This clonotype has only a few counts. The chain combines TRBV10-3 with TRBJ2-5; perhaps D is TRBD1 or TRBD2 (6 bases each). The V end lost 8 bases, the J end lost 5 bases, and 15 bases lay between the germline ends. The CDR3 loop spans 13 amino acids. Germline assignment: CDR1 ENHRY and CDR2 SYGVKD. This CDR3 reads CAIGERGGETQYF. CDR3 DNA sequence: TGTGCCATCGGAGAGAGAGGGGGGGAGACCCAGTACTTC.

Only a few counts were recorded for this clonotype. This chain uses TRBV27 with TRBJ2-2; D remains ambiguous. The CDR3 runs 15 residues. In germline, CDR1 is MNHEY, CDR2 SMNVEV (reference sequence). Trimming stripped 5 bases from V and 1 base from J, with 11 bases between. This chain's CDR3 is CASSLVLGNTGELFF. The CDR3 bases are TGTGCCAGCAGTCTAGTGTTGGGGAACACCGGGGAGCTGTTTTTT.

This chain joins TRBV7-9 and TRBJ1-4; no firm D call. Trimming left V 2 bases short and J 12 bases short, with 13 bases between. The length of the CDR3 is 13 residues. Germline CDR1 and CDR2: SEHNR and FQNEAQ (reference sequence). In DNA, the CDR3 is TGTGCCAGCAGCTTATCAATGAGGACGGAACTGTTTTTT. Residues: CASSLSMRTELFF.

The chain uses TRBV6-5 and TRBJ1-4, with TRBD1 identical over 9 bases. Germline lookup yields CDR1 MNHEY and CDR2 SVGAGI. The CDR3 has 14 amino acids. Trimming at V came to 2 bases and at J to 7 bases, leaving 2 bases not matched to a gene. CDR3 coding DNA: TGTGCCAGCAGTTACCGGACAGGGGCTGAAAAACTGTTTTTT. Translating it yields CASSYRTGAEKLFF.

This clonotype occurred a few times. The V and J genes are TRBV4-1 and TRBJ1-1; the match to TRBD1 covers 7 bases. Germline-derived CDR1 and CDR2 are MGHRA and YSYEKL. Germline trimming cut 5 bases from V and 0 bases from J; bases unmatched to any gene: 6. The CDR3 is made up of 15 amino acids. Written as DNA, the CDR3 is TGCGCCAGCAGCACCGGGACAGTTATGAACACTGAAGCTTTCTTT. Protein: CASSTGTVMNTEAFF.

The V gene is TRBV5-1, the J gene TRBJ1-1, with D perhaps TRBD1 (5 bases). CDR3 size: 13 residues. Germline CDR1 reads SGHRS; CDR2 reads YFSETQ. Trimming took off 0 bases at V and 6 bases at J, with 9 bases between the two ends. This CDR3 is CASSLEWGAEAFF. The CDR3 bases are TGCGCCAGCAGCTTGGAATGGGGGGCTGAAGCTTTCTTT. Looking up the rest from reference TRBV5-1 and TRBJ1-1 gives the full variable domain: KAGVTQTPRYLIKTRGQQVTLSCSPISGHRSVSWYQQTPGQGLQFLFEYFSETQRNKGNFPGRFSGRQFSNSRSEMNVSTLELGDSALYLCASSLEWGAEAFFGQGTRLTVV.

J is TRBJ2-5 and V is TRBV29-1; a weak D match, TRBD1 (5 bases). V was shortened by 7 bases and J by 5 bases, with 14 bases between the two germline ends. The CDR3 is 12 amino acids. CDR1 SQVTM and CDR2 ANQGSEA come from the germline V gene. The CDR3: CSGAGISETQYF. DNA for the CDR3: TGCAGCGGGGCAGGGATTTCGGAGACCCAGTACTTC.